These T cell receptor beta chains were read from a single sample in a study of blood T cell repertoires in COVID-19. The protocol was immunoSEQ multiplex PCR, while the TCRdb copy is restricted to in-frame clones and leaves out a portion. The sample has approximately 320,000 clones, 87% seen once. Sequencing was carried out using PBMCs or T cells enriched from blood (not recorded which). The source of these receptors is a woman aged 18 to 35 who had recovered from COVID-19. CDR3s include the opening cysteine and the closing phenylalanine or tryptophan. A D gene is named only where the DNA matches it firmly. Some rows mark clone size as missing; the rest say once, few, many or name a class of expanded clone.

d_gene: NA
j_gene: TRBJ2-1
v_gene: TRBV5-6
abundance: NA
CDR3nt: TGTGCCAGCAGCTTGGGGGGAGGCGGGACCTACAATGAGCAGTTCTTC
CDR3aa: CASSLGGGGTYNEQFF

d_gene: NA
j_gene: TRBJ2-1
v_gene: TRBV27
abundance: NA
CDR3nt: TGTGCCAGCAGTCACCGGACAGCGTACAATGAGCAGTTCTTC
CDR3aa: CASSHRTAYNEQFF

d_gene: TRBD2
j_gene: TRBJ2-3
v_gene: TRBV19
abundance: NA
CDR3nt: TGTGCCAGTAGTTCTCAAGCGGGAGGATACACAGATACGCAGTATTTT
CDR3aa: CASSSQAGGYTDTQYF

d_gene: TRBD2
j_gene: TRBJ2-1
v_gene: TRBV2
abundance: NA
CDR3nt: TGTGCCAGCAGTGAACTGGGGCGGCGTGGGACTAGCGAGTTCTTC
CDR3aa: CASSELGRRGTSEFF

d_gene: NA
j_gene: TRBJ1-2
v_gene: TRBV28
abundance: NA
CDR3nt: TGTGCCAGCACCCCAGGTGGGGGCCGGGGTTTCAACTATGGCTACACCTTC
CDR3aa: CASTPGGGRGFNYGYTF

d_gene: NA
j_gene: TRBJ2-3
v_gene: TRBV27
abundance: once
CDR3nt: TGTGCCAGCAGGAACCTCCTGAACAGGTTTGATACGCAGTATTTT
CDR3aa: CASRNLLNRFDTQYF

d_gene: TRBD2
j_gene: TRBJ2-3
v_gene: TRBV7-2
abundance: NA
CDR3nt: TGTGCCAGCAGCCTTGGAGCGGGGGGCCCTCTAACAGATACGCAGTATTTT
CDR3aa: CASSLGAGGPLTDTQYF

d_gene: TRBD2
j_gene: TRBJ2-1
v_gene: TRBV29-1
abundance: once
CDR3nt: TGCAGCGTTGTAGGTGTGTGGACTAGCGGGGCACATAAACAGGGGATCTTGTTTAATGAGCAGTTCTTC
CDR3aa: CSVVGVWTSGAHKQGILFNEQFF

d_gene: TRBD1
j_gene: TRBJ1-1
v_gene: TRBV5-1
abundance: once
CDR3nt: TGCGCCAGCAGCTCGGACGGGACAGGGGTTTACACTGAAGCTTTCTTT
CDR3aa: CASSSDGTGVYTEAFF

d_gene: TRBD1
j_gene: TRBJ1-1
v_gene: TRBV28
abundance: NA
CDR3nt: TGTGCCAGCACCCAACAGGGGGCGCGCCTAATTTTGGGAGACACTGAAGCTTTCTTT
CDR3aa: CASTQQGARLILGDTEAFF

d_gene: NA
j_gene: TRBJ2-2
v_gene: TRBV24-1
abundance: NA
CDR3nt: TGTGCCACCAGTGACTTACCCGGGACACCGAACACCGGGGAGCTGTTTTTT
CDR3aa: CATSDLPGTPNTGELFF

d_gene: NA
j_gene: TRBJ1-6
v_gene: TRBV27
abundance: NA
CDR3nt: TGTGCCAGCAGTTTAAACAGGCTATATTCACCCCTCCACTTT
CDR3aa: CASSLNRLYSPLHF

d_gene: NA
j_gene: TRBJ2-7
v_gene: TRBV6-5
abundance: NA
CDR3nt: TGTGCCAGCACTTCAGGGTACGAGCAGTACTTC
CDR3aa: CASTSGYEQYF

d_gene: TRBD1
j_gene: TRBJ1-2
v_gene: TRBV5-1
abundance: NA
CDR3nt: TGCGCCAGCAGCCCTGGACAGGAGGGTGTTGGTGGCTACACCTTC
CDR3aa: CASSPGQEGVGGYTF

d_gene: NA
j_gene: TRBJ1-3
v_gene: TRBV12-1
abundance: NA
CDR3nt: TGTGCCAGCAGCCATGGGAGAGCCTCTGGAAACACCATATATTTT
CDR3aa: CASSHGRASGNTIYF

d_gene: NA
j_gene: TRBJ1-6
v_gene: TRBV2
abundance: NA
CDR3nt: TGTGCCAGCAGCGGGTCACCGATCTATAATTCACCCCTCCACTTT
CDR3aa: CASSGSPIYNSPLHF

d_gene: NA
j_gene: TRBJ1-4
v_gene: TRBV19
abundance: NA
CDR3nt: TGTGCCAGTAGTATAGGTCAGGGACTTGGGCGTGAAAAACTGTTTTTT
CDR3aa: CASSIGQGLGREKLFF

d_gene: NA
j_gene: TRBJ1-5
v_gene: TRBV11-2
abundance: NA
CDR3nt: TGTGCCAGCAGCTTAGAACCCAGGTCGGTGCAGCCCCAGCATTTT
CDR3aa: CASSLEPRSVQPQHF

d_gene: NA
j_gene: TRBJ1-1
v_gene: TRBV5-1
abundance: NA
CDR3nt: TGCGCCAGCAGCTTGGGATCGACAGGCGACACTGAAGCTTTCTTT
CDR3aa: CASSLGSTGDTEAFF

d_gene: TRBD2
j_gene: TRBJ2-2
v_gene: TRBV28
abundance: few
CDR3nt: TGTGCCAGCAGTTCTCTAGCGGGAGCGACCGGGGAGCTGTTTTTT
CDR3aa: CASSSLAGATGELFF

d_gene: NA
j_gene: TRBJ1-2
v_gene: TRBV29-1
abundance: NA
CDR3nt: TGCAGCGTTGTTGGGACACCTAACTATGGCTACACCTTC
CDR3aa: CSVVGTPNYGYTF

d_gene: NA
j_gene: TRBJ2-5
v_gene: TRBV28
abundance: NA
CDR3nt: TGTGCCAGCAGTCCCACAGGCGGGGTCCGGTCAGAGACCCAGTACTTC
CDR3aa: CASSPTGGVRSETQYF

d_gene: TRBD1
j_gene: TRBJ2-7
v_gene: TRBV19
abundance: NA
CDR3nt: TGTGCCAGTAGGAAGACGGGACAGGGACTCCACGAGCAGTACTTC
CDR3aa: CASRKTGQGLHEQYF

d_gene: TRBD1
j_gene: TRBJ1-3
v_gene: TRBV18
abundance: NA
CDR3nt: TGTGCCAGCTCACCATCAGGGGGTTACACCATATATTTT
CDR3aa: CASSPSGGYTIYF

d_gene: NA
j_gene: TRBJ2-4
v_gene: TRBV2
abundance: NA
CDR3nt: TGTGCCAGCAGTATACGGACAGGATCTAATAGCGGTGGTTGGTACTTC
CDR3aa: CASSIRTGSNSGGWYF

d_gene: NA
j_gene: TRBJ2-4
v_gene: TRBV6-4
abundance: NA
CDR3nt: TGTGCCAGCAGTGACCTCGAGAGTTTCGCGGGAAGGGCCAAAAACATTCAGTACTTC
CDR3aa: CASSDLESFAGRAKNIQYF

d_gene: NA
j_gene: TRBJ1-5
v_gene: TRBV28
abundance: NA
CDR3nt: TGTGCCAGCAGTTTACCCCAGGGTCGTCAGCCCCAGCATTTT
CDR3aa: CASSLPQGRQPQHF

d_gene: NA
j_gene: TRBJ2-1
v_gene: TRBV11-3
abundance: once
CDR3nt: TGTGCCAGCAGCTTTAGCGGCGCTTACTACAATGAGCAGTTCTTC
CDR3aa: CASSFSGAYYNEQFF

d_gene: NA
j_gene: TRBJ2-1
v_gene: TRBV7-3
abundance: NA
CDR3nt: TGTGCCAGCAGCTTAGCGGTAAGCTCCTACAATGAGCAGTTCTTC
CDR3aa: CASSLAVSSYNEQFF

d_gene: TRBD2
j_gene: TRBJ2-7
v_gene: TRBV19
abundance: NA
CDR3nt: TGTGCCAGTAGTCCCTCCGGTTTAGCGGGGGACTACGAGCAGTACTTC
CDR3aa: CASSPSGLAGDYEQYF

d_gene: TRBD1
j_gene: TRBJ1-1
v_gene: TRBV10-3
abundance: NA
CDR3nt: TGTGCCATCAGGGACTCCAACAGGGGAGCTTTCTTT
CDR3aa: CAIRDSNRGAFF

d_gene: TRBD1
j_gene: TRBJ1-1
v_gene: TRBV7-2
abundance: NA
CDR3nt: TGTGCCAGCAGTTTAACAGGGGGGAACACTGAAGCTTTCTTT
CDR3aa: CASSLTGGNTEAFF

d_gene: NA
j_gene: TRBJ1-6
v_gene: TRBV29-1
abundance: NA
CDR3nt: TGCAGCGTTTCCTCGGGGGTGGGAGTAGGCTCCTATAATTCACCCCTCCACTTT
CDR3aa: CSVSSGVGVGSYNSPLHF

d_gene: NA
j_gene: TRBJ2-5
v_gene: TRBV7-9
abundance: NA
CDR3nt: TGTGCCAGCAGCTGGCGAGCGACCCTGGAGGAGACCCAGTACTTC
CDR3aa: CASSWRATLEETQYF

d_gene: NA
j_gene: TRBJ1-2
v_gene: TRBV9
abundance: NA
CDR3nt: TGTGCCAGCAGCGCAACGGCCTGGGCCTATGGCTACACCTTC
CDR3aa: CASSATAWAYGYTF

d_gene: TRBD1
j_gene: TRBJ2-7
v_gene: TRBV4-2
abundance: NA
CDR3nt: TGTGCCAGCAGCCAAGTCCGAGACAGGGCCTACGAGCAGTACTTC
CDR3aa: CASSQVRDRAYEQYF

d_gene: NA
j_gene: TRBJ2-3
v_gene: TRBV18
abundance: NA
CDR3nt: TGTGCCAGCTCACCAGTCGGGTCAGATACGCAGTATTTT
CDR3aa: CASSPVGSDTQYF

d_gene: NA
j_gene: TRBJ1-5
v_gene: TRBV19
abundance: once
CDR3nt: TGTGCCAGTAGGGACGGGACTCACAATCAGCCCCAGCATTTT
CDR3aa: CASRDGTHNQPQHF

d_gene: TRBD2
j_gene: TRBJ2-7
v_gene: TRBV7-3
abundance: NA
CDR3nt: TGTGCCAGCAGCTTAACTCCCGGACTAGCCATCGAGCAGTACTTC
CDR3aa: CASSLTPGLAIEQYF

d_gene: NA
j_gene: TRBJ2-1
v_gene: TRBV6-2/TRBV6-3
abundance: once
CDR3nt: TGTGCCAGCAGTTACGCCCGTAGCTCTGAGCAGTTCTTC
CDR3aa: CASSYARSSEQFF

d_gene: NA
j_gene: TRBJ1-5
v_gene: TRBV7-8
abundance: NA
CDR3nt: TGTGCCAGCAGCTTAGGAGGCCAGAATAGCAATCAGCCCCAGCATTTT
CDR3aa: CASSLGGQNSNQPQHF

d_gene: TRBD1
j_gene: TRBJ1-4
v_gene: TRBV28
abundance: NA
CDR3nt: TGTGCCAGCAGTCCCGCCGGGACAGAAAGTGAAAAACTGTTTTTT
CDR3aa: CASSPAGTESEKLFF

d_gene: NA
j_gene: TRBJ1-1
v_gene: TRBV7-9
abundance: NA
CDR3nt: TGTGCCAGCAGCTGGGGTGGGGGCCCAACCCTTTTGAATTTCTTT
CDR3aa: CASSWGGGPTLLNFF

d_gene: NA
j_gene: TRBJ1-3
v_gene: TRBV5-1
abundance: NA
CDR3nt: TGCGCCAGCAGCCGGGAGACTGGAAACACCATATATTTT
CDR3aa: CASSRETGNTIYF

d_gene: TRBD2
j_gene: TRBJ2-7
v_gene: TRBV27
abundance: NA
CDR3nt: TGTGCCAGCAGTTTAGGGACTACGGGCGAGCAGTACTTC
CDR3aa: CASSLGTTGEQYF

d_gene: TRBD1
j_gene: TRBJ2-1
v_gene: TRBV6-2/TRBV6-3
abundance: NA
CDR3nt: TGTGCCAGCAGCAACCCCCTCTGGAGAGGACAGGGCGTCAATGAGCAGTTCTTC
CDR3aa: CASSNPLWRGQGVNEQFF

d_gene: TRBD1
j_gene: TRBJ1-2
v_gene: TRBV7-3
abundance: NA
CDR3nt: TGTGCCAGCAGCAGGACAGGGGCTGACTATGGCTACACCTTC
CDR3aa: CASSRTGADYGYTF

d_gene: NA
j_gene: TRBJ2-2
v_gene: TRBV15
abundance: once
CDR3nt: TGTGCCACCAGCAGATTTCAGGGTGGCACCGGGGAGCTGTTTTTT
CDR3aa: CATSRFQGGTGELFF

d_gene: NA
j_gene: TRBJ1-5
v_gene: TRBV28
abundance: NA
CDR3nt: TGTGCCAGCAAACGGGCGGACTATAGCAATCAGCCCCAGCATTTT
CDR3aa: CASKRADYSNQPQHF

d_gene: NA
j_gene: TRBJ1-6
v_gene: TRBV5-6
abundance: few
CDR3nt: TGTGCCAGCAGCTTGGCGGGACGAGGGGGATTCAATTTTTCACCCCTCCACTTT
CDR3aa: CASSLAGRGGFNFSPLHF

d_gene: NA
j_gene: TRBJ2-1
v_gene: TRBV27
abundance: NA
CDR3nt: TGTGCCAGCAGTTTTTTCTTCGGAGACAATGAGCAGTTCTTC
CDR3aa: CASSFFFGDNEQFF

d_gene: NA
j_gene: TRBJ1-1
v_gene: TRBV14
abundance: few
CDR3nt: TGTGCCAGCAGCCAAGATCGGGTCACTGAAGCTTTCTTT
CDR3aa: CASSQDRVTEAFF

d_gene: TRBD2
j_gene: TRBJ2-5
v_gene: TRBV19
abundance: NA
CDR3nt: TGTGCCAGTAGTAGCGGGAGGGCCTCCAAAGAGACCCAGTACTTC
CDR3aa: CASSSGRASKETQYF

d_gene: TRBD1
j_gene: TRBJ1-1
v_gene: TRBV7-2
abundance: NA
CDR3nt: TGTGCCAGCAGCTTAAATTCGCTCGGACAGGGGGCTTTCTTT
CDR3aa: CASSLNSLGQGAFF

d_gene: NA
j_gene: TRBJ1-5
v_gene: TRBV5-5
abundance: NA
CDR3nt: TGTGCCAGCAGCTCTCGACAGAGCAATCAGCCCCAGCATTTT
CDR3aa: CASSSRQSNQPQHF

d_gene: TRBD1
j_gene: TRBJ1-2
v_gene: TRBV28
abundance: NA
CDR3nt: TGTGCCAACAGTTTCTCCATCCCTCAGGGGGCCTACGGCTACACCTTC
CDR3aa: CANSFSIPQGAYGYTF

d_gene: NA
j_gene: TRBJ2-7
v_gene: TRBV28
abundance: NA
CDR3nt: TGTGCCAGCAGCCCCTCCCGCTCCTACGAGCAGTACTTC
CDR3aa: CASSPSRSYEQYF